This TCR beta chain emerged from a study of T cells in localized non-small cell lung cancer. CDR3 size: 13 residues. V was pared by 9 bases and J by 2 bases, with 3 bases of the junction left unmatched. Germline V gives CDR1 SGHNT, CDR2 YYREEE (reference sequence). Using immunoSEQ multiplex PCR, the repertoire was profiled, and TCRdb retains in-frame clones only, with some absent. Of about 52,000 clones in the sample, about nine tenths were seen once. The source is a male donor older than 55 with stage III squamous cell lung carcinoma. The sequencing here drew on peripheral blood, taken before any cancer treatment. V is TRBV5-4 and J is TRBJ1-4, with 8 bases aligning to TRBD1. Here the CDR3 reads CATHRGTNEKLFF. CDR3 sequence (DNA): TGTGCCACCCACAGGGGGACTAATGAAAAACTGTTTTTT. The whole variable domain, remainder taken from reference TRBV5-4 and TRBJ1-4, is ETGVTQSPTHLIKTRGQQVTLRCSSQSGHNTVSWYQQALGQGPQFIFQYYREEENGRGNFPPRFSGLQFPNYSSELNVNALELDDSALYLCATHRGTNEKLFFGSGTQLSVL.